The TCR beta chain under discussion was sequenced for a study of shared clonotypes between healthy human individuals (dated by TCRdb to about 2020). Concerning the study at large: The cohort included a few men and a couple of women between 18 and 49 years of age. Per donor, three plates each were used for CD4 naive and CD4 memory, two for CD8 naive, and one for CD8 memory. To estimate repertoire size and how much clonotype sharing occurs between individuals, the study deeply sequenced the blood TCR repertoires of a handful of healthy adults. To increase sequencing depth and limit assay-specific biases, TCR repertoire library preparation and sequencing were carried out by different laboratories using diverse techniques. Per donor, leukapheresis produced somewhere between about 0.94 and 8.9 billion PBMCs.

About this clone: The clone's antigen remains unknown. No much larger clone is present one base from it, and per-base qualities are unavailable.

TCR CDR3 regions were amplified from genomic DNA by multiplex PCR using the deep immunoSEQ assay. Extracted genomic DNA from each cell subset was spread evenly across all wells of several immunoSEQ 96-well plates, with each plate serving as a replicate. For sorted subsets, around 200 ng genomic DNA, equal to about 30,000 T cell genomes, was loaded into each replicate PCR. Purified libraries were quantified with a Qubit 3.0 fluorometer, sized on a Bioanalyzer 2100, and re-quantified with the KAPA Library Quantification kit. Every immunoSEQ 96-well plate was sequenced on a separate single-read 150-cycle Illumina NextSeq 550 flow cell. The source study handled its data this way. Because the immunoSEQ output held only junctional sequences and lacked quality scores, the filtering could not match the filtering applied to full-length reads. Sequences were annotated with PyIR, a Python wrapper for IgBLAST v1.9, and V/J genes and CDR3 were assigned using IMGT germline references. Reads with weak V/J assignments (E-value above 1e-6), missing CDR3, stop codons, out-of-frame junctions, or ambiguous translated residues were removed. V3J clonotypes were defined by identical inferred V gene, J gene, and CDR3 amino acid sequence. Percentage overlap between repertoires was computed as shared unique clonotypes divided by the size of the smaller repertoire. RTK rarefaction, the Chao1 estimator, and Recon v2.1 estimates of unobserved clonotypes were used to assess repertoire richness. For all TCRbeta clonotypes obtained by the gDNA method from four donors, generation probabilities were computed with OLGA. Not all clones reach the TCRdb copy of this immuneACCESS table, which keeps in-frame sequences only. Checked studies attribute under half of the gap to unresolved V genes and leave the rest unexplained. The V and J calls and clone size were taken over from that table, and D and trimming were inferred from the DNA. The sample profile shows about 1.5 million clones; more than 95% of them were found once. The top ten clones comprise approximately 1.1% of the sample.

Beyond this particular receptor, the publication reports: Incomplete sequencing was indicated by rarefaction of sorted-subset datasets, despite the large sequencing depth. Approximately 5% of naive CD4, 3.5% of naive CD8, about 2.5% of memory CD4, and more than 0.35% of memory CD8 clonotypes were shared across a few donors. Sampling was restricted to blood, and TCR repertoires in tissue are likely to differ from TCR repertoires in blood. The genetic and exposure-history diversity represented was limited by the small number of donors. Estimated clonotype richness was generally larger for naive than for memory subsets. Clonotypes shared by all four sorted-subset donors showed higher generation probabilities than non-shared clonotypes. Based on pairwise subsampling, the degree of clonotype sharing among donors was expected to be affected by sequencing depth.

The donors were healthy, HIV-negative adults who had no recently reported acute infections or vaccinations. Every donor was a Caucasian adult living in Nashville, Tennessee, USA. Magnetic negative selection was used to enrich CD4+ T cells, after which naive cells were positively selected on CD45RA and the negative fraction became the memory subset. Blood was obtained by leukapheresis, after which PBMCs were separated by Ficoll-Histopaque density gradient centrifugation and cryopreserved in liquid nitrogen vapor phase. Analytical flow cytometry was used to check the purity and quantity of each magnetically sorted T cell population. Genomic DNA was isolated from each sorted fraction and quantified by UV absorbance on a Nanodrop 2000c. CDR1 and CDR2 were assigned from the germline V gene as MDHEN and SYDVKM. Counted from cysteine to phenylalanine, this CDR3 has 19 amino acids. The read is trimmed to its CDR3 DNA, 57 bases read in frame from base 1. V lost 5 bases and J lost 0 bases, and the count of bases not matched to a germline gene is 8.

The receptor comes from a man in his thirties or forties in good health. This chain is built from TRBV28 and TRBJ2-1; 15 bases in the junction line up with TRBD2. Sample: naive CD4+ T cells sorted from blood. The cell subset or site label for this specimen denotes: CD45RA+ positively selected. The base sequence is TGTGCCAGCAGTCCGCACCGGGGACTAGCGGGAGGCTCCTACAATGAGCAGTTCTTC. It specifies CASSPHRGLAGGSYNEQFF.